This T cell receptor (beta chain) comes out of a study of blood T cell repertoires in COVID-19. About the study: COVID-19 samples collected from the United States, Italy and Spain covered acute and convalescent phases. T cells, B-cell-depleted T cells, or PBMCs provided the cDNA or gDNA that served as material.

Original processing notes: Reference gene primers were amplified, and this amplification served to estimate nucleated cell counts. TCRdb keeps only in-frame clones here, not all; method: immunoSEQ multiplex PCR. The V and J calls and clone size come from that table; D and trimming were worked out from the DNA. The table has 49,000 or so clones, around 87% seen once; the top ten hold approximately 5.9%. The CDR3 sequence is 13 residues long. Germline CDR1 PRHDT, CDR2 FYEKMQ (reference sequence). Trimming removed 7 bases from V and 5 bases from J, with 11 bases in between. The clonotype originates from a man over 45 with active COVID-19. V usage is TRBV13 and J usage is TRBJ2-2; D is possibly TRBD2 (6 bases). The sample taken for sequencing was peripheral blood. CDR3 nucleotides: TGTGCCAGCACGGAGGGTGGAACCGGGGAGCTGTTTTTT. Encoded protein: CASTEGGTGELFF.